Sequencing of this T cell receptor beta chain was carried out in a study of neurological immune-mediated disorders. The CDR3 sequence is 15 residues long. J was trimmed by 2 bases and V by 4 bases; bases with no gene match: 7. Germline V gene lookup returns CDR1 SGHRS and CDR2 YFSETQ. This clonotype was seen at least ten times. Regarding time point: longitudinal time-point 2. TCRdb re-derived calls from the 5' RACE reads in MiXCR, one entry per CDR3 protein. The sample contains 40,000 to 60,000 distinct CDR3 sequences, roughly 14% of which appear only once. Sequenced: PBMCs. The receptor was isolated from a male donor with HTLV-1-associated myelopathy (HAM/TSP). The rearrangement uses TRBV5-1 and TRBJ2-3; 7 nucleotides match TRBD2. The CDR3 DNA is TGCGCCAGCAGCACGACTAGCCGGATCACAGATACGCAGTATTTT. Translating it yields CASSTTSRITDTQYF.